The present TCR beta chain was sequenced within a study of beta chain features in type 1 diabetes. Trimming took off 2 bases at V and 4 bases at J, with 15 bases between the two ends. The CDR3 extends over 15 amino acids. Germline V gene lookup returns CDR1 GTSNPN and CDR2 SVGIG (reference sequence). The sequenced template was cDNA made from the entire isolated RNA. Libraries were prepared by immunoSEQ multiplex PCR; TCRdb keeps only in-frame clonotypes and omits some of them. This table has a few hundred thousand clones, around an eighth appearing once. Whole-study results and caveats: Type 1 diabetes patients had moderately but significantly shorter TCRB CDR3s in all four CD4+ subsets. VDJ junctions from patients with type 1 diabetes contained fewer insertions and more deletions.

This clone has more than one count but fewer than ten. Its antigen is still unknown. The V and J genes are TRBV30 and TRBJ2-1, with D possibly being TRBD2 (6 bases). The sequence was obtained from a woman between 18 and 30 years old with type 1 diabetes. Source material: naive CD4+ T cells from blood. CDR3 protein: CAWSLGGDLYNEQFF. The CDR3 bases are TGTGCCTGGAGTTTGGGGGGAGATTTATACAATGAGCAGTTCTTC. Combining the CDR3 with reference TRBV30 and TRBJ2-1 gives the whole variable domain SQTIHQWPATLVQPVGSPLSLECTVEGTSNPNLYWYRQAAGRGLQLLFYSVGIGQISSEVPQNLSASRPQDRQFILSSKKLLLSDSGFYLCAWSLGGDLYNEQFFGPGTRLTVL.